These T cell receptor beta chains were read from a single sample in a study of blood T cell repertoires in COVID-19. Data came from immunoSEQ multiplex PCR; TCRdb stores just in-frame clones and leaves some out. The repertoire holds 150,000 to 200,000 clones, with approximately 87% as singletons. The sequenced sample was peripheral blood. These receptor sequences come from a woman aged 70-85 years with acute or convalescent COVID-19. Each CDR3 is given with its conserved first and last residue.

TRBJ2-4	16	TRBV28	CASSSGTGVAKNIQYF
TRBJ1-2	15	TRBV4-3	CASKRGGRITDGYTF
TRBJ1-1	14	TRBV19	CASSHRGQNTEAFF
TRBJ1-6	15	TRBV5-1	CASSPATGTNSPLHF
TRBJ2-1	15	TRBV7-6	CASSRGQGAYNEQFF
TRBJ2-5	15	TRBV2	CASTWGQQYQETQYF
TRBJ2-3	19	TRBV24-1	CATSEAVTRTGVGADTQYF
TRBJ2-2	15	TRBV7-8	CASSLAIRYTGELFF
TRBJ2-7	16	TRBV6-2/TRBV6-3	CASSRFPVPGGYEQYF
TRBJ1-2	13	TRBV10-3	CAISDTGKAGYTF
TRBJ1-6	13	TRBV3-1/TRBV3-2	CASSLQGNSPLHF
TRBJ1-4	15	TRBV7-2	CASSLEVSRGEKLFF
TRBJ2-7	14	TRBV19	CASSRTSFPYEQYF
TRBJ1-1	14	TRBV5-1	CASASGEANTEAFF
TRBJ2-7	14	TRBV6-1	CASGEGPILYEQYF
TRBJ1-5	13	TRBV6-5	CASTGQSNQPQHF
TRBJ1-2	13	TRBV24-1	CATSDMTGDGYTF
TRBJ2-5	16	TRBV15	CATSRDGAGVGETQYF
TRBJ2-1	16	TRBV7-3	CASSRPLAANYNEQFF
TRBJ1-5	15	TRBV6-5	CASSYSRLGDQPQHF
TRBJ2-7	15	TRBV18	CASSPVARGSYEQYF
TRBJ1-5	15	TRBV18	CASSPPGQGLQPQHF
TRBJ1-2	15	TRBV6-5	CASKNTGTGSSGYTF
TRBJ2-7	13	TRBV27	CASSLEFPLEQYF
TRBJ1-4	15	TRBV28	CASSFGGGGNEKLFF
TRBJ1-5	15	TRBV4-3	CASSQDYGRRGPQHF
TRBJ2-1	19	TRBV24-1	CATSDSASTIGLAGGEQFF
TRBJ1-2	14	TRBV19	CASSIEDRGYGYTF
TRBJ1-4	15	TRBV23-1	CASRPPGQGNEKLFF
TRBJ1-3	16	TRBV18	CASSPRSGALGNTIYF
TRBJ2-7	15	TRBV27	CASSPAGGVMYEQYF
TRBJ1-6	13	TRBV7-9	CASSLKTDSPLHF
TRBJ2-2	19	TRBV7-9	CASSRGRQQGSRVAGELFF
TRBJ1-5	14	TRBV6-2/TRBV6-3	CASSQLRGPQPQHF
TRBJ1-3	16	TRBV28	CASSSSTGGLGNTIYF
TRBJ1-1	15	TRBV5-6	CASSLGVLMNTEAFF
TRBJ2-7	17	TRBV28	CASSLARGAGSSYEQYF
TRBJ1-3	13	TRBV6-6	CAVQGKAGNTIYF
TRBJ1-2	16	TRBV11-2	CASSLTRGGTNYGYTF
TRBJ1-3	14	TRBV27	CASSLTGTGNTIYF
TRBJ1-1	15	TRBV6-1	CASSEASGGSPEAFF
TRBJ2-7	14	TRBV5-1	CASSPRTGDNEQYF
TRBJ1-5	16	TRBV19	CASSPRPLDGNQPQHF
TRBJ2-2	12	TRBV12-3/TRBV12-4	CAVRGLTGELFF
TRBJ2-7	14	TRBV4-2	CASSQDRQSHEQYF
TRBJ2-5	13	TRBV29-1	CSARDSNLETQYF
TRBJ1-5	14	TRBV5-1	CASSFLGGGQPQHF
TRBJ2-2	15	TRBV9	CASSLRQGAPGELFF
TRBJ2-5	13	TRBV2	CASSREGKETQYF
TRBJ2-7	14	TRBV2	CASSDWTNLNEQYF
TRBJ1-5	14	TRBV30	CAWSLGGAYQPQHF